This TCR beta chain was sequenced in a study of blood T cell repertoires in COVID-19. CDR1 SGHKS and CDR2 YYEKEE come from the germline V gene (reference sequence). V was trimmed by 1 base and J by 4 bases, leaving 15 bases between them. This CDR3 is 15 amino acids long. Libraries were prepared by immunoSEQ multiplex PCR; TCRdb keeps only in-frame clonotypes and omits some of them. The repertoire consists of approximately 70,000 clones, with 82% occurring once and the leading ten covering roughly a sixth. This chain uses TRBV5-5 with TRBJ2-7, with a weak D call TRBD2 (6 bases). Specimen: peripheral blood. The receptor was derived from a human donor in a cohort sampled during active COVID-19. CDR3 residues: CASSLYGGELYEQYF. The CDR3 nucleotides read TGTGCCAGCAGCTTGTACGGGGGAGAGCTGTACGAGCAGTACTTC.